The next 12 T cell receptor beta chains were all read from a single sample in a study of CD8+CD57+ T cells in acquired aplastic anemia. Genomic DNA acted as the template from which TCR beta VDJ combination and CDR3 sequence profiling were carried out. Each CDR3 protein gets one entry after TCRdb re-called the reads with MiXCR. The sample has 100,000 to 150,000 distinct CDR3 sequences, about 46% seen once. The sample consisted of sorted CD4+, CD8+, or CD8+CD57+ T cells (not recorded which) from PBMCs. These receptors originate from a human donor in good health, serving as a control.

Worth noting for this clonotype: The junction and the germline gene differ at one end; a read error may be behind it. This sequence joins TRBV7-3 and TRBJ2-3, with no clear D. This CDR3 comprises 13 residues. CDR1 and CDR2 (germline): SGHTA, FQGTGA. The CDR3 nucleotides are TGCGCCAGCAGCCGACGGACCACAGATACGCAGTATTTT. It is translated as CASSRRTTDTQYF.

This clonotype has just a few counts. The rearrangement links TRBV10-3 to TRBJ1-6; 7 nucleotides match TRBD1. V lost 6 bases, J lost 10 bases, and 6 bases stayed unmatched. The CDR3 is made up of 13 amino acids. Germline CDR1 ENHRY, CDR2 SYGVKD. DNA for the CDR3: TGTGCCATCAGAGAGGGGGCGCAATCACCCCTCCACTTT. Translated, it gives CAIREGAQSPLHF.

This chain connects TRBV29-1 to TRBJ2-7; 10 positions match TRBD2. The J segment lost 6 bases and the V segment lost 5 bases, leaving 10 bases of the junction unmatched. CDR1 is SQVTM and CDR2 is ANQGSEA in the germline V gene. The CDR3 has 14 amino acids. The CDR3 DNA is TGCAGCGTTTACCGCATAGCGGGGGGTTCCGAGCAGTACTTC. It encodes CSVYRIAGGSEQYF.

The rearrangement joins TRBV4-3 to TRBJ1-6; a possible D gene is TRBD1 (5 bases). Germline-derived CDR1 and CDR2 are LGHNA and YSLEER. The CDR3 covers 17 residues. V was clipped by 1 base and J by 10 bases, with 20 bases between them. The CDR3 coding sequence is TGCGCCAGCAGCCAAGCTCCCCCTTCCAGGGTAAAGTCACCCCTCCACTTT. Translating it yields CASSQAPPSRVKSPLHF.

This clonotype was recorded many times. The CDR3 loop is CAAPQGQMNTEAFF. The CDR3 DNA follows: TGTGCCGCCCCCCAGGGACAGATGAACACTGAAGCTTTCTTT. The genes are TRBV12-3 or TRBV12-4 and TRBJ1-1; TRBD1 matches 7 bases. CDR3 length: 14 amino acids. With 11 bases clipped from V and 0 bases from J, the junction kept 9 bases outside the gene matches.

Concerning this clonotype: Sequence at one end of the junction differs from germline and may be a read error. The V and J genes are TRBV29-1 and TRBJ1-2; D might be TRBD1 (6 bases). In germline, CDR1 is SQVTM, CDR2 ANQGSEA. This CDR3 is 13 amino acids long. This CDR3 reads CSVGSGQGYGNTF. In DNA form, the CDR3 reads TGCAGCGTTGGCTCGGGACAAGGTTATGGCAACACCTTC.

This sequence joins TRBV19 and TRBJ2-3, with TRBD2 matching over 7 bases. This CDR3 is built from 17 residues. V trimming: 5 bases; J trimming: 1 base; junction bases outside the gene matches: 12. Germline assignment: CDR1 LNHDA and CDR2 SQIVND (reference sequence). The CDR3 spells CASSASGSGSRTDTQYF. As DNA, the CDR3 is TGTGCCAGTAGTGCCTCGGGTAGCGGGTCTCGCACAGATACGCAGTATTTT.

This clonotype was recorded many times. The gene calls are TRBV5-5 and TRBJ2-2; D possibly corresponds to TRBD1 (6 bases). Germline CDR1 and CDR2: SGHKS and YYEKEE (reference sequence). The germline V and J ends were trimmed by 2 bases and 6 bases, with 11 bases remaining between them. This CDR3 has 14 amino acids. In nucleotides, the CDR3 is TGTGCCAGCAGCTTCAACAGGGTTGCCGGGGAGCTGTTTTTT. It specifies CASSFNRVAGELFF.

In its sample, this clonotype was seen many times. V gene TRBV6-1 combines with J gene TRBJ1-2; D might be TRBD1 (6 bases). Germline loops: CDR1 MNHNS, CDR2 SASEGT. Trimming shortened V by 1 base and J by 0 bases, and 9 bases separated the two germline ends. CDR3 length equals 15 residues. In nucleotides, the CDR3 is TGTGCCAGCAGTGAAGGGGCAGGGGCTAACTATGGCTACACCTTC. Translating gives CASSEGAGANYGYTF.

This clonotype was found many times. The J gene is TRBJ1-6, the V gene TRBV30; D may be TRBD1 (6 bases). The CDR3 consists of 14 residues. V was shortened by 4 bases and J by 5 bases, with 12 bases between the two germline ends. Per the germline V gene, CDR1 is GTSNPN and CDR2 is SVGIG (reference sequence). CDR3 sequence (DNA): TGTGCCTGGACTAAGAACAGGGATAATTCACCCCTCCACTTT. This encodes CAWTKNRDNSPLHF.

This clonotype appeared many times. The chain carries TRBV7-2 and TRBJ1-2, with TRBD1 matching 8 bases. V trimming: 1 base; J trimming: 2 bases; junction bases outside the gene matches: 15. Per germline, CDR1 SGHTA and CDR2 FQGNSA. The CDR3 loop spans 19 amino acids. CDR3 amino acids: CASSLEGRMNRGGNYGYTF. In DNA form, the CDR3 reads TGTGCCAGCAGCTTAGAGGGGAGGATGAACAGGGGGGGGAACTATGGCTACACCTTC. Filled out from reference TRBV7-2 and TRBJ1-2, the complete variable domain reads GAGVSQSPSNKVTEKGKDVELRCDPISGHTALYWYRQSLGQGLEFLIYFQGNSAPDKSGLPSDRFSAERTGGSVSTLTIQRTQQEDSAVYLCASSLEGRMNRGGNYGYTFGSGTRLTVV.

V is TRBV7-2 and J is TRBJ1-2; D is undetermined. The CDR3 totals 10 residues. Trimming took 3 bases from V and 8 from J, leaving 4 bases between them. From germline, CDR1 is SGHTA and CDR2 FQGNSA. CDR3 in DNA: TGTGCCAGCAGCTTTGGGGGCTACACCTTC. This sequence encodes CASSFGGYTF.